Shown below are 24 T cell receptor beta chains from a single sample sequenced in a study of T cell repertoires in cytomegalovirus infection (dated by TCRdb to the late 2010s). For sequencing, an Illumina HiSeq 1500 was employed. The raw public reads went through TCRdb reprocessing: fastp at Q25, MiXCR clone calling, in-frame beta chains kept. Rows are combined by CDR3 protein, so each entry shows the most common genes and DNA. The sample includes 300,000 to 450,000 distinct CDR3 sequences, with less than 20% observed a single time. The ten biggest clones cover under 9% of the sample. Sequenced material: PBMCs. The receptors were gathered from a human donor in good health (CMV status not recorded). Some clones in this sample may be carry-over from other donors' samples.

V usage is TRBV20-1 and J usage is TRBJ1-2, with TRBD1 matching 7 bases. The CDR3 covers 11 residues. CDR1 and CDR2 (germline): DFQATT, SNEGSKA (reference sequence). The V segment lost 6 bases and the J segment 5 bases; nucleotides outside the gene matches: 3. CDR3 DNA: TGCAGTGCAAGGACAGGTTATGGCTACACCTTC. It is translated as CSARTGYGYTF.

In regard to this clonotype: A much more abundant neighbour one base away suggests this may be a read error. The CDR3 sequence is CASSPGQDHNEKLFF. In DNA form, the CDR3 reads TGTGCCAGCAGCCCCGGACAGGACCATAATGAAAAACTGTTTTTT. The rearrangement links TRBV7-1 to TRBJ1-4, with 7 bases matching TRBD1. TRBV7-1 is flagged as an ORF with uncertain function. The CDR3 length is 15 residues. V trimming: 5 bases; J trimming: 4 bases; junction bases outside the gene matches: 7.

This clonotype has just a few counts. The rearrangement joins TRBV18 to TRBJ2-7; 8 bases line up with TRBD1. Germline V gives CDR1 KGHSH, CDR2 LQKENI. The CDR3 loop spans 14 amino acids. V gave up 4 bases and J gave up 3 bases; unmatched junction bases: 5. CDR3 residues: CASSQQGAYYEQYF. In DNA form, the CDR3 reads TGTGCCAGCTCACAGCAGGGGGCCTACTACGAGCAGTACTTC.

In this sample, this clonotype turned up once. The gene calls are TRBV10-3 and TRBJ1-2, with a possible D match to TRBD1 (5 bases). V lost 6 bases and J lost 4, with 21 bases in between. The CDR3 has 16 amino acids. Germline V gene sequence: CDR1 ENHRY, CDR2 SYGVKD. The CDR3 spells CAISGEGDSPAYGYTF. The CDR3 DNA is TGTGCCATCAGCGGGGAGGGTGACAGTCCGGCCTATGGCTACACCTTC.

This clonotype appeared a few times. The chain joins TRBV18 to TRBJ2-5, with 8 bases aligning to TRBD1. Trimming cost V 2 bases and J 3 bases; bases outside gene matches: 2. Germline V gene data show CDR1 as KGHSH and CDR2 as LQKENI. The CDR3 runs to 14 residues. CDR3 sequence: CASSPKTGEETQYF. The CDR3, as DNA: TGTGCCAGCTCACCAAAGACAGGGGAAGAGACCCAGTACTTC.

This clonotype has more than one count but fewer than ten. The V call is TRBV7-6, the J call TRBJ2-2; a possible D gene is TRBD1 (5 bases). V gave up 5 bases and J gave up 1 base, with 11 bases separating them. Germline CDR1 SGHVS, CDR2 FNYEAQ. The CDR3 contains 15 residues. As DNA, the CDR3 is TGTGCCAGCAGCCTCATAGGGGAGAACACCGGGGAGCTGTTTTTT. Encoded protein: CASSLIGENTGELFF.

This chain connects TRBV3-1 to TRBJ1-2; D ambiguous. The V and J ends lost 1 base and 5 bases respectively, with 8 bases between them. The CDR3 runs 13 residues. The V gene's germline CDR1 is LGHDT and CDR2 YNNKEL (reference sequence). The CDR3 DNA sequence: TGTGCCAGCAGCCAAGGCTCGGTTTATGGCTACACCTTC. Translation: CASSQGSVYGYTF.

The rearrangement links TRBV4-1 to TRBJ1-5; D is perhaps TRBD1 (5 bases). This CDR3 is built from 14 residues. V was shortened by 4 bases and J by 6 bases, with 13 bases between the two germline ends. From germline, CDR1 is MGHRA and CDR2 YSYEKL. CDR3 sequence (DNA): TGCGCCAGCAGCCCTCAGGGTATGCCTCAGCCCCAGCATTTT. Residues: CASSPQGMPQPQHF.

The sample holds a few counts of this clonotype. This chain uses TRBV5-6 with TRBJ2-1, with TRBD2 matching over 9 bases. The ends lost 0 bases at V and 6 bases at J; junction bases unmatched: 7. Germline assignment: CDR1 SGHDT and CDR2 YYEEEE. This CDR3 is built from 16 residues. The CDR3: CASSLVGREGRNEQFF. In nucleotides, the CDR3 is TGTGCCAGCAGCTTGGTAGGGCGGGAGGGCCGCAATGAGCAGTTCTTC.

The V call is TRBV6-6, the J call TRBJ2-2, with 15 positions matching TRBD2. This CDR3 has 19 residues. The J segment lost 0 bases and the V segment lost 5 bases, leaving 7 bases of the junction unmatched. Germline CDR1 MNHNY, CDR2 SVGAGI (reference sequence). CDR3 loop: CASSAGTSGGFTNTGELFF. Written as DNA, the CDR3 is TGTGCCAGCAGTGCCGGGACTAGCGGGGGGTTCACGAACACCGGGGAGCTGTTTTTT.

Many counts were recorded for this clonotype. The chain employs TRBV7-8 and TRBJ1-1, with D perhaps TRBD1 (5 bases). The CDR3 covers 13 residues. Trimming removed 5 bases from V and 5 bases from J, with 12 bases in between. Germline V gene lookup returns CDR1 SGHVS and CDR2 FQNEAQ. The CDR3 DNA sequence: TGTGCCAGCAGCCGCCGGGGCCAAACTGAAGCTTTCTTT. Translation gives CASSRRGQTEAFF.

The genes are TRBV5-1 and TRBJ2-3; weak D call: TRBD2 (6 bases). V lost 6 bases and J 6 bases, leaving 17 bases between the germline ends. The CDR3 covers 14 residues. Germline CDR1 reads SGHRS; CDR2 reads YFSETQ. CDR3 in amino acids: CASKVAGKTDTQYF. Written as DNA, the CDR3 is TGCGCCAGCAAGGTGGCGGGGAAAACGGATACGCAGTATTTT.

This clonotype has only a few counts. As DNA, the CDR3 is TGTGCCAGCAGCTTATCATTGAATGAGCAGTTCTTC. It translates to CASSLSLNEQFF. The chain carries TRBV7-9 and TRBJ2-1; D is undetermined. This CDR3 contains 12 residues. Trimming cost V 2 bases and J 7 bases, with 6 bases left between them. Germline V gene sequence: CDR1 SEHNR, CDR2 FQNEAQ (reference sequence).

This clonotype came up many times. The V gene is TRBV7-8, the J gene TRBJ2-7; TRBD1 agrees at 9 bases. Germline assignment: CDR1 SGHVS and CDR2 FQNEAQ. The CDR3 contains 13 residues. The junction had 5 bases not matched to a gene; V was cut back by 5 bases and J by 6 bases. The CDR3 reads CASSRDRASEQYF. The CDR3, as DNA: TGTGCCAGCAGCAGGGACAGGGCGAGCGAGCAGTACTTC.

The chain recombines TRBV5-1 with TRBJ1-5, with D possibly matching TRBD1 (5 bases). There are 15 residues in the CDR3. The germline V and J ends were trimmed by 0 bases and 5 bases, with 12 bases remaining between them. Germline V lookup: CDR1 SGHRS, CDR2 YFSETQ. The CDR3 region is CASSLARQTYQPQHF. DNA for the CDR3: TGCGCCAGCAGCTTGGCCCGACAGACTTATCAGCCCCAGCATTTT.

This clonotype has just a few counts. CDR3 coding DNA: TGCAGCGTAAAAGCGGGGGCGTCCTACGAGCAGTACTTC. It codes for CSVKAGASYEQYF. The chain uses TRBV29-1 and TRBJ2-7; TRBD2 matches 8 bases. Germline values: CDR1 SQVTM, CDR2 ANQGSEA. CDR3 length: 13 residues. The ends lost 6 bases at V and 1 base at J; junction bases unmatched: 5.

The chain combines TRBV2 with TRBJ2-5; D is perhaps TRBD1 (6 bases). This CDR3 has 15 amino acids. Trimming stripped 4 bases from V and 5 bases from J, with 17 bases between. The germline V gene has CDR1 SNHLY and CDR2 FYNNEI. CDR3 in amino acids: CASSVQGGPNETQYF. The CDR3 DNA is TGTGCCAGCAGTGTACAAGGGGGTCCGAATGAGACCCAGTACTTC.

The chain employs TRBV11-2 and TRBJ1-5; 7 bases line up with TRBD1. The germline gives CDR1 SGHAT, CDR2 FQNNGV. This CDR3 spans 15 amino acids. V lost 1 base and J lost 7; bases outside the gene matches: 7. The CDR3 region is CASSLGTQTGQPQHF. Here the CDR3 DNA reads TGTGCCAGCAGCTTAGGGACTCAGACAGGGCAGCCCCAGCATTTT.

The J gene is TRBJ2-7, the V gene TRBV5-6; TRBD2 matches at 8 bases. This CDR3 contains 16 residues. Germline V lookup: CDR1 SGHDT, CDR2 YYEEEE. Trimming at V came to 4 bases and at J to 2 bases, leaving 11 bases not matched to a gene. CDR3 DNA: TGTGCCAGCAGCCGAACAATAGCGGGAACCCCCTACGAGCAGTACTTC. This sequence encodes CASSRTIAGTPYEQYF.

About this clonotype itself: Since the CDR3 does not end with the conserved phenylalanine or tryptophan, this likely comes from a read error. The CDR3 DNA reads as TGTGCCAGCAGTTTAGCGCTCGCAGGGAACACTGAAGCTTTCTTA. Amino acids: CASSLALAGNTEAFL. The chain links TRBV12-3 or TRBV12-4 to TRBJ1-1; D not certain. The CDR3 runs to 15 residues. V was pared by 0 bases and J by 1 base, with 9 bases between.

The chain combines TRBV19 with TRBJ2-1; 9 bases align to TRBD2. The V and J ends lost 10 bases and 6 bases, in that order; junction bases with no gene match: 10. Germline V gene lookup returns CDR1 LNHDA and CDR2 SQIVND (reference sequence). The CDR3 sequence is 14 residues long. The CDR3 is CATLLAGPGNEQFF. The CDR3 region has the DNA TGTGCCACTTTACTAGCGGGCCCGGGCAATGAGCAGTTCTTC.

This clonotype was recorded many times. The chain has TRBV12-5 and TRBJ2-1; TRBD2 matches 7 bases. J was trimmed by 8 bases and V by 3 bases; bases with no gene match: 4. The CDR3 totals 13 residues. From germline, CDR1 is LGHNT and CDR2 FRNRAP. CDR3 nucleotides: TGTGCTAGTGGTTTTGCGGGAGTCTATGAGCAGTTCTTC. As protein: CASGFAGVYEQFF.

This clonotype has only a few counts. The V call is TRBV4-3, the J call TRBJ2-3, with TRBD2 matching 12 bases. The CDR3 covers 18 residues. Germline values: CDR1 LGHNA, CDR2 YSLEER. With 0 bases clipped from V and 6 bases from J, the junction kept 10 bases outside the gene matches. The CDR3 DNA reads TGCGCCAGCAGCCAAGATCAAGGACTAGCGGGACTGGTGGATACGCAGTATTTT. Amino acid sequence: CASSQDQGLAGLVDTQYF.

The CDR3 sequence: CACRDRSPYEQYF. CDR3 nucleotide sequence: TGTGCCTGCCGGGACAGGTCCCCCTACGAGCAGTACTTC. The chain is built from TRBV2 and TRBJ2-7, with 8 bases identical to TRBD1. The V gene's germline CDR1 is SNHLY and CDR2 FYNNEI. This CDR3 region has 13 residues. Trimming at V came to 11 bases and at J to 2 bases, leaving 8 bases not matched to a gene.